These T cell receptor beta chains were read from a single sample in a study of T-cell reconstitution after alpha-beta-depleted transplantation in children. In TCRdb, the PCR reads were re-called with MiXCR into one record per CDR3 protein. This table holds about 360,000 distinct CDR3 sequences, about an eighth found once. Sequencing used PBMCs, obtained from the stem cell graft. The source of these receptors is a human donor who donated a stem cell graft to a child with Fanconi anemia. Each CDR3 is given with its conserved first and last residue. The D gene is left open where the match is weak. Clone sizes are given selectively: once, few, many, or a class where the clone is expanded.

V gene	D gene	clone size	CDR3 length	J gene	CDR3 DNA	CDR3 protein
TRBV14	-	few	16	TRBJ2-7	TGTGCCAGCAGCCAATCTCCTGATGGGGCTTCCTACGAGCAGTACTTC	CASSQSPDGASYEQYF
TRBV5-1	-	-	15	TRBJ1-1	TGCGCCAGCAGCTTGTACCAGGATGGCCAACCCGAAGCTTTCTTT	CASSLYQDGQPEAFF
TRBV20-1	TRBD1	few	13	TRBJ1-2	TGCAGTGCTTTAAACAGGGGCTCGAATGGCTACACCTTC	CSALNRGSNGYTF
TRBV29-1	-	few	14	TRBJ1-2	TGCAGCGCTATGGTTGGGACGGATGATGGTGGCTACACCTTC	CSAMVGTDDGGYTF
TRBV20-1	-	-	15	TRBJ2-5	TGCAGTGCTCCCGACTCCGAAAGAACTCAAGAGACCCAGTACTTC	CSAPDSERTQETQYF
TRBV5-1	TRBD1	-	15	TRBJ1-4	TGCGCCAGCAGCACGGGACAGGGGAGGGGTGAAAAACTGTTTTTT	CASSTGQGRGEKLFF
TRBV4-2	TRBD2	many	17	TRBJ2-1	TGTGCCAGCAGCCAAGAGGCTAGCGGGGGGGCCTACAATGAGCAGTTCTTC	CASSQEASGGAYNEQFF
TRBV11-2	-	-	15	TRBJ2-3	TGTGCCAGCGGGAATGTAGGGGGGGCGACAGATACGCAGTATTTT	CASGNVGGATDTQYF
TRBV4-3	-	-	14	TRBJ1-1	TGCGCCAGCAGCCAAATCAGTGCCCGGGACGAAGCTTTCTTT	CASSQISARDEAFF
TRBV5-1	TRBD1	-	16	TRBJ1-1	TGCGCCAGCAGCTTGGCCGCAGGGGGCCGGAACACTGAAGCTTTCTTT	CASSLAAGGRNTEAFF
TRBV7-8	TRBD1	-	15	TRBJ2-1	TGTGCCAGCAGCTTTTACAGGGGAACGTACAATGAGCAGTTCTTC	CASSFYRGTYNEQFF
TRBV3-1	-	-	16	TRBJ1-1	TGTGCCAGCAGCCAAGATCTGCCAGGCCTGAACACTGAAGCTTTCTTT	CASSQDLPGLNTEAFF
TRBV7-9	-	-	17	TRBJ2-1	TGTGCCAGCAGCTTTGAATGGCGGGGCCCCCACACCAATGAGCAGTTCTTC	CASSFEWRGPHTNEQFF
TRBV5-4	TRBD1	-	17	TRBJ1-1	TGTGCCAGCAGCTCATCGAAGACAGGGGGCATGAACACTGAAGCTTTCTTT	CASSSSKTGGMNTEAFF
TRBV6-2/TRBV6-3	-	-	11	TRBJ2-7	TGTGCCAGCACCGACACCCTCGGGCAGTACTTC	CASTDTLGQYF
TRBV5-1	-	few	14	TRBJ1-4	TGCGCCAGCAGCTTGAACGCGGGTAATGAAAAACTGTTTTTT	CASSLNAGNEKLFF
TRBV4-1	TRBD1	many	13	TRBJ2-7	TGCGCCAGCAGCCGGAACAGGGGCTACGAGCAGTACTTC	CASSRNRGYEQYF
TRBV15	-	many	12	TRBJ1-1	TGTGCCACCAGCAGACATGGGAGTGAAGCTTTCTTT	CATSRHGSEAFF
TRBV7-9	-	-	17	TRBJ2-5	TGTGCCAGCAGCTCTTCCCGGGACCGGAGGTCCCAAGAGACCCAGTACTTC	CASSSSRDRRSQETQYF
TRBV7-9	-	-	11	TRBJ1-1	TGTGCCACCAAGGGGGGGCCTGAAGCTTTCTTT	CATKGGPEAFF
TRBV7-8	-	-	13	TRBJ1-1	TGTGCCAGCACCGGACTCGGGCGCACTGAAGCTTTCTTT	CASTGLGRTEAFF
TRBV11-2	-	-	15	TRBJ1-1	TGTGCCAGCAGCTCAAGGACCCAAGCGAACACTGAAGCTTTCTTT	CASSSRTQANTEAFF
TRBV29-1	-	few	13	TRBJ1-6	TGCAGCGTTGAAGAGGACAAGGGCTCACCCCTCCACTTT	CSVEEDKGSPLHF
TRBV20-1	-	many	13	TRBJ2-5	TGCAGTGCTAGAGTGGCGGGGCAAGAGACCCAGTACTTC	CSARVAGQETQYF
TRBV30	-	few	16	TRBJ2-2	TGTGCCTGGCTCCGGAGGGGAACCACGAACACCGGGGAGCTGTTTTTT	CAWLRRGTTNTGELFF
TRBV20-1	-	few	10	TRBJ2-1	TGCAGTGCTGGCCAGGAGGAGCAGTTCTTC	CSAGQEEQFF
TRBV20-1	TRBD2	once	15	TRBJ2-1	TGCAGTGCAAAGGGACTAGCGGGGAACTACAATGAGCAGTTCTTC	CSAKGLAGNYNEQFF
TRBV12-3/TRBV12-4	TRBD1	few	14	TRBJ2-7	TGTGCCAGCAGTTTAACAGGGGAAGAACGCGAGCAGTACTTC	CASSLTGEEREQYF
TRBV20-1	TRBD1	-	13	TRBJ2-1	TGCAGTGCTAAGACAGGGCCCTACAATGAGCAGTTCTTC	CSAKTGPYNEQFF
TRBV3-1	-	few	16	TRBJ2-6	TGTGCCAGCAGCCAAGAATTGACCCCTGGGGCCAACGTCCTGACTTTC	CASSQELTPGANVLTF
TRBV5-1	-	few	14	TRBJ1-1	TGCGCCAGCAGTAATAACCGGGCTAACACTGAAGCTTTCTTT	CASSNNRANTEAFF
TRBV20-1	-	many	12	TRBJ2-1	TGCTCTCCCGGGGGTACTTACAATGAGCAGTTCTTC	CSPGGTYNEQFF
TRBV18	-	-	14	TRBJ1-2	TGTGCCAGCTCACGCAACCGGGACAACTATGGCTACACCTTC	CASSRNRDNYGYTF
TRBV3-1	TRBD2	-	17	TRBJ2-5	TGTGCCAGCAGCCTTTCGACTAGCGGCCCTGAGTGGGAGACCCAGTACTTC	CASSLSTSGPEWETQYF
TRBV3-1	-	few	16	TRBJ1-1	TGTGCCAGCAGTCACCTGATCACCAGGGAGAACACTGAAGCTTTCTTT	CASSHLITRENTEAFF
TRBV18	-	-	14	TRBJ1-2	TGTGCCAGCTCAAATCCAGACGCTAACTATGGCTACACCTTC	CASSNPDANYGYTF
TRBV12-3/TRBV12-4	-	few	14	TRBJ1-2	TGTGCCAGCCATCCCCGGACAGCCCCTTATGGCTACACCTTC	CASHPRTAPYGYTF
TRBV7-9	TRBD1	many	13	TRBJ1-2	TGTGCCAGCAGCTTGACAGGGAGCTATGGCTACACCTTC	CASSLTGSYGYTF
TRBV20-1	-	few	13	TRBJ2-7	TGCAGTGCTAGAGATGGGCGGGGCGGCGAGCAGTACTTC	CSARDGRGGEQYF
TRBV6-1	TRBD2	few	15	TRBJ2-5	TGTGCCAGCAGCGAGAGCGGGGGTAGTTTAGAGACCCAGTACTTC	CASSESGGSLETQYF
TRBV12-3/TRBV12-4	-	few	15	TRBJ2-4	TGTGCCAGCAGGTCTACCGTACTAGCCAAAAACATTCAGTACTTC	CASRSTVLAKNIQYF
TRBV20-1	-	few	13	TRBJ1-3	TGCAGTGTAGGGTCCCCCCCAGGAAACACCATATATTTT	CSVGSPPGNTIYF
TRBV5-1	-	-	14	TRBJ1-1	TGCGCCAGCAGTAACGGCCCCTTGGGCACTGAAGCTTTCTTT	CASSNGPLGTEAFF
TRBV30	-	few	11	TRBJ2-7	TGTGCCTGGGCGGCCAAGTACGAGCAGTACTTC	CAWAAKYEQYF
TRBV30	-	-	13	TRBJ2-3	TGTGCCTGGTCCCAGGGGAGCACAGATACGCAGTATTTT	CAWSQGSTDTQYF
TRBV5-1	TRBD1	few	15	TRBJ1-1	TGCGCCAGCAGCTTCACAGGGGGGTTTGATACTGAAGCTTTCTTT	CASSFTGGFDTEAFF
TRBV5-1	-	many	14	TRBJ1-1	TGCGCCAGCAGCTTGCCCCACCCGAACACTGAAGCTTTCTTT	CASSLPHPNTEAFF
TRBV20-1	TRBD2	few	16	TRBJ2-2	TGCAGTGCTAGAGATATGAGCGGGGGGGCCTCCGGGGAGCTGTTTTTT	CSARDMSGGASGELFF
TRBV12-3/TRBV12-4	-	few	13	TRBJ2-5	TGTGCCAGCAGTTTAATGGGGGGAGAGACCCAGTACTTC	CASSLMGGETQYF
TRBV2	-	-	11	TRBJ2-5	TGTGCCAGCAGGGGGGAAGAGACCCAGTACTTC	CASRGEETQYF